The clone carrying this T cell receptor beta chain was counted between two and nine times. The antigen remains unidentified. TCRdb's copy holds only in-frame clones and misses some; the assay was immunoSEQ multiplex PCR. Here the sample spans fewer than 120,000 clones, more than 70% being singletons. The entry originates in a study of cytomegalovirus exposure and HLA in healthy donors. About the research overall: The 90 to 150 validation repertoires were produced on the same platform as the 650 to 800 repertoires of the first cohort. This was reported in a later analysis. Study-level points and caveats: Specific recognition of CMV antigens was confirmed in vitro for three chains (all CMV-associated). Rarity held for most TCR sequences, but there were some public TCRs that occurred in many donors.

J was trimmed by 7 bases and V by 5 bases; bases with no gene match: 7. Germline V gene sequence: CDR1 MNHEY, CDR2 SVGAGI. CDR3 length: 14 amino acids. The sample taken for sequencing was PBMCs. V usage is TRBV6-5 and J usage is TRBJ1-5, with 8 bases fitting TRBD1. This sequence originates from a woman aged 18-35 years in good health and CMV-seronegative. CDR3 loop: CASSGQGPQQPQHF. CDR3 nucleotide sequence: TGTGCCAGCAGTGGACAGGGCCCCCAGCAGCCCCAGCATTTT.